This is a list of T cell receptor beta chains from one sample in a study of blood T cell repertoires in COVID-19. Assay used: immunoSEQ multiplex PCR; TCRdb lists only in-frame clones, some missing. The sample includes 150,000 to 200,000 clones, 80% to 90% of them seen just once. Sequencing input: peripheral blood. These receptors were taken from a man aged 55 to 70 with acute or convalescent COVID-19. CDR3s include the opening cysteine and the closing phenylalanine or tryptophan. D genes are given only for firm matches. Clone size is given for some rows only: seen once, a few or many times, or a class if the clone is expanded.

J gene,V gene,D gene,clone size,CDR3 DNA,CDR3 protein
TRBJ1-1,TRBV30,TRBD1,.,TGTGCCTGGAGAAGGACAGGGCTCCCCTGGGGCACTGAAGCTTTCTTT,CAWRRTGLPWGTEAFF
TRBJ2-3,TRBV5-6,TRBD1,.,TGTGCCAGCAGCTTGGGACAGGGGGCTGGTACGCAGTATTTT,CASSLGQGAGTQYF
TRBJ1-3,TRBV24-1,.,.,TGTGCCACCAGTCTTGGAAACACCATATATTTT,CATSLGNTIYF
TRBJ1-5,TRBV18,.,.,TGTGCCAGCTCACCTCCCCGCCAGGTTATTAGCAATCAGCCCCAGCATTTT,CASSPPRQVISNQPQHF
TRBJ2-1,TRBV6-5,.,.,TGTGCCAGCAGTTACGACAGGTACAATGAGCAGTTCTTC,CASSYDRYNEQFF
TRBJ2-3,TRBV18,TRBD2,.,TGTGCCAGCTCACCACGGACTAGCAAGACAGATACGCAGTATTTT,CASSPRTSKTDTQYF
TRBJ1-3,TRBV5-1,TRBD1,.,TGCGCCAGCGCACGACGGGACAGGGATCACTCTGGAAACACCATATATTTT,CASARRDRDHSGNTIYF
TRBJ1-5,TRBV3-1/TRBV3-2,TRBD1,.,TGTGCCAGCAGCCGTGCCGGGGACAGGGGGGCTCAGCCCCAGCATTTT,CASSRAGDRGAQPQHF
TRBJ2-7,TRBV2,.,.,TGTGCCAGCGGACAGTTCTACGAGCAGTACTTC,CASGQFYEQYF
TRBJ2-7,TRBV4-3,.,.,TGCGCCAGCAGCCAAGATCTCGAGCGGGAGCAGTACTTC,CASSQDLEREQYF
TRBJ2-4,TRBV2,.,.,TGTGCCAGCAGTGTAGTGCTAGCCAAAAACATTCAGTACTTC,CASSVVLAKNIQYF
TRBJ2-7,TRBV27,TRBD1,.,TGTGCCAGCAGTCGACAAACAGGGGCGGGCTCCTACGAGCAGTACTTC,CASSRQTGAGSYEQYF
TRBJ1-2,TRBV5-8,.,.,TGTGCCAGCAGCTTGCGTTTTGGCTACACCTTC,CASSLRFGYTF
TRBJ1-5,TRBV30,TRBD1,.,TGTGCCTCCCGACAGGGAAACTTTGGGCCCCAGCATTTT,CASRQGNFGPQHF
TRBJ2-3,TRBV5-1,TRBD2,.,TGCGCCAGCAACAAAGGACTAGCGGAGCCCACAGATACGCAGTATTTT,CASNKGLAEPTDTQYF
TRBJ2-7,TRBV4-1,.,.,TGCGCCAGCAGCCGGGAAGAAGGGCGGGGGCCTCCCTACGAGCAGTACTTC,CASSREEGRGPPYEQYF
TRBJ2-3,TRBV6-5,.,.,TGTGCCAGCAGTATCGGACGGCAGGGAGATACGCAGTATTTT,CASSIGRQGDTQYF
TRBJ1-2,TRBV29-1,.,.,TGCAGCGTTGACCCGGGGTATGGCAGGACTAACTATGGCTACACCTTC,CSVDPGYGRTNYGYTF
TRBJ2-1,TRBV9,TRBD2,.,TGTGCCAGCAGCGTAAGCGGGACTAGCGGAATCAATGAGCAGTTCTTC,CASSVSGTSGINEQFF
TRBJ2-1,TRBV19,TRBD1,.,TGTGCCAGTAGTCCACGAGGACAGGGGGCGATCCGCTCCTACAATGAGCAGTTCTTC,CASSPRGQGAIRSYNEQFF
TRBJ1-2,TRBV6-5,.,many,TGTGCCAGCTCCGAAGCGGCGGGCTATGGCTACACCTTC,CASSEAAGYGYTF
TRBJ2-2,TRBV7-8,.,.,TGTGCCTTCCGCGCCGGGGGGCTCGCGAACACCGGGGAGCTGTTTTTT,CAFRAGGLANTGELFF
TRBJ1-1,TRBV4-2,TRBD1,.,TGTGCCAGCAGCCTTAGTACAGGGGAGGTGTCTGAAGCTTTCTTT,CASSLSTGEVSEAFF
TRBJ2-1,TRBV5-1,TRBD2,once,TGCGCCAGCAGCCTGGGACTAGCGGGGAACAATGAGCAGTTCTTC,CASSLGLAGNNEQFF
TRBJ1-1,TRBV19,.,.,TGTGCCAGTAGTTTAGGACAGCTGAACACTGAAGCTTTCTTT,CASSLGQLNTEAFF
TRBJ2-2,TRBV7-8,TRBD1,few,TGTTCCGGACAGGATCTCAACACCGGGGAGCTGTTTTTT,CSGQDLNTGELFF
TRBJ1-5,TRBV7-2,TRBD1,.,TGTGCCAGCAGCTTAAGGGGACAGAGAGATAGCAATCAGCCCCAGCATTTT,CASSLRGQRDSNQPQHF
TRBJ1-6,TRBV4-1,.,.,TGCGCCAGCAGCCCTTTCCCGGGGGGACAAGATTCACCCCTCCACTTT,CASSPFPGGQDSPLHF